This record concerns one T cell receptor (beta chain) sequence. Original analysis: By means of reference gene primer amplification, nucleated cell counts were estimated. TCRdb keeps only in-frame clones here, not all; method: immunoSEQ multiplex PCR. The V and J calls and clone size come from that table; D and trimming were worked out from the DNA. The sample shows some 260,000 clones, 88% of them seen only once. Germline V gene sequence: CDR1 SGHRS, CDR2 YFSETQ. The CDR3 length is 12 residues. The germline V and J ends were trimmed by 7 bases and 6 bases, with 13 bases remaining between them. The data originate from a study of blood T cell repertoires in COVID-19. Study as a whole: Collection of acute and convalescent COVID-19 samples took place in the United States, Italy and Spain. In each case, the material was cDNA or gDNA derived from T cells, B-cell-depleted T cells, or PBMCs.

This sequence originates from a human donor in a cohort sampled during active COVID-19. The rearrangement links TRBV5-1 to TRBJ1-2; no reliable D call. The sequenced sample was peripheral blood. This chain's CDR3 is CASSEDFHGYTF. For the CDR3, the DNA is TGCGCCAGCTCCGAGGACTTTCATGGCTACACCTTC.